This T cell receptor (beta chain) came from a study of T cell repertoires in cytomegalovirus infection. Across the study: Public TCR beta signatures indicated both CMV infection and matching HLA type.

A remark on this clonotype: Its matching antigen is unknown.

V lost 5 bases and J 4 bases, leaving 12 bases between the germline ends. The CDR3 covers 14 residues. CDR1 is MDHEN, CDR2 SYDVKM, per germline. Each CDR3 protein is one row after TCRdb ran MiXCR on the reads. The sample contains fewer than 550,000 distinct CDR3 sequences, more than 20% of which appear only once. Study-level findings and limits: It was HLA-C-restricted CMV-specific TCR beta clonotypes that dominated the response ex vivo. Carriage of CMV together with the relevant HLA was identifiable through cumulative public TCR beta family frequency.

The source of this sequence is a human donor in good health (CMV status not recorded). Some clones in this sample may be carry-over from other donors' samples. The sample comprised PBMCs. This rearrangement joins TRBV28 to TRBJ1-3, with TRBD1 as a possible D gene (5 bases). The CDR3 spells CASSLPGNGNTIYF. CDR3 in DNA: TGTGCCAGCAGTCTCCCAGGGAACGGAAACACCATATATTTT.